Listed here are 10 T cell receptor beta chains from one sample, sequenced in a study of monozygotic twins with inflammatory bowel disease. TCRdb reprocessed the 5' RACE reads; each CDR3 protein has one entry and no DNA is given. The sample table includes approximately 150,000 distinct CDR3 sequences. The material sequenced was blood. The receptors were sampled from a human donor with ulcerative colitis or Crohn's disease, or a healthy co-twin of an affected twin (not recorded which).

The chain combines TRBV12-3 or TRBV12-4 with TRBJ2-2. The length of the CDR3 is 15 residues. CDR3 sequence: CASHSLGTNTGELFF.

The genes are TRBV20-1 and TRBJ1-6; TCRdb calls TRBD1, which cannot be checked without DNA. The CDR3 is 15 amino acids. Germline-derived CDR1 and CDR2 are DFQATT and SNEGSKA (reference sequence). CDR3 amino acids: CSARQDGTLLSPLHF.

The chain employs TRBV19 and TRBJ2-1; TCRdb designates TRBD1, a call that cannot be tested without DNA. This CDR3 has 14 amino acids. The germline V gene has CDR1 LNHDA and CDR2 SQIVND (reference sequence). CDR3 region: CASSPGDRGNEQFF.

The V gene is TRBV7-2, the J gene TRBJ2-7; there is no DNA to check the TCRdb D call of TRBD2. This CDR3 has 13 amino acids. Looked up from germline, CDR1 is SGHTA and CDR2 is FQGNSA. CDR3 residues: CASRRAGTYEQYF. Filled out from reference TRBV7-2 and TRBJ2-7, the complete variable domain reads GAGVSQSPSNKVTEKGKDVELRCDPISGHTALYWYRQSLGQGLEFLIYFQGNSAPDKSGLPSDRFSAERTGGSVSTLTIQRTQQEDSAVYLCASRRAGTYEQYFGPGTRLTVT.

The rearrangement links TRBV4-3 to TRBJ1-1; TCRdb's D gene call, TRBD1, goes unchecked for lack of DNA. CDR1 and CDR2 (germline): LGHNA, YSLEER. The CDR3 runs to 15 residues. The CDR3: CASSRRTGTPSEAFF.

The chain links TRBV20-1 to TRBJ1-1; the D call from TCRdb, TRBD1, cannot be confirmed without DNA. The CDR3 extends over 15 amino acids. Germline values: CDR1 DFQATT, CDR2 SNEGSKA (reference sequence). The CDR3 is CSARDPGTLNTEAFF.

V and J are TRBV12-3 or TRBV12-4 and TRBJ1-5; without DNA, the TCRdb call of TRBD1 cannot be checked. The CDR3 is made up of 14 amino acids. CDR3 in amino acids: CASSSGGGEQPQHF.

V gene TRBV20-1 combines with J gene TRBJ1-2; TCRdb calls TRBD1, which cannot be checked without DNA. Germline V gives CDR1 DFQATT, CDR2 SNEGSKA (reference sequence). The CDR3 has 15 amino acids. CDR3 loop: CSARDAGQGIYGYTF.

CDR3 in amino acids: CSAPPLRGLAGAPTYNEQFF. The J gene is TRBJ2-1, the V gene TRBV20-1; TCRdb designates TRBD2, a call that cannot be tested without DNA. This CDR3 contains 20 residues. The V gene's germline CDR1 is DFQATT and CDR2 SNEGSKA (reference sequence).

V is TRBV7-9 and J is TRBJ2-7. The CDR3 length is 14 residues. CDR1 and CDR2 from the germline V gene are SEHNR and FQNEAQ (reference sequence). CDR3 sequence: CASSWRIPPYEQYF. Based on the CDR3 plus reference TRBV7-9 and TRBJ2-7, the full variable domain is DTGVSQNPRHKITKRGQNVTFRCDPISEHNRLYWYRQTLGQGPEFLTYFQNEAQLEKSRLLSDRFSAERPKGSFSTLEIQRTEQGDSAMYLCASSWRIPPYEQYFGPGTRLTVT.